Listed below are T cell receptor beta chains from one sample, sequenced in a study of blood T cell repertoires in COVID-19. Sequenced by immunoSEQ multiplex PCR; TCRdb stores in-frame clones only, minus some. The sample holds 300,000 to 450,000 clones; approximately 87% are singletons and the top ten take 10%. The sample taken for sequencing was peripheral blood. The origin of the receptors is a young woman with COVID-19, enrolled during active disease. Each CDR3 is given with its conserved first and last residue.

>TRBJ2-7|TRBV6-5
CASSPPQGIHEQYF
>TRBJ1-4|TRBV25-1
CASGELGSTNEKLFF
>TRBJ1-5|TRBV4-1
CASSQVPGSNQPQHF
>TRBJ2-2|TRBV28
CASSPVYLARYTGELFF
>TRBJ2-3|TRBV29-1
CSVVRLAGADTQYF
>TRBJ1-4|TRBV27
CASSFSGSEEKLFF
>TRBJ2-1|TRBV5-1
CASSRGGSSGNEQFF
>TRBJ2-7|TRBV2
CASSSGLSYEQYF
>TRBJ2-1|TRBV6-5
CASGIAGGRYNEQFF
>TRBJ2-5|TRBV4-3
CASSHTLAGGSQETQYF
>TRBJ2-7|TRBV2
CASSEWVGRNEQYF
>TRBJ1-1|TRBV5-1
CASTGNFMNTEAFF
>TRBJ2-7|TRBV5-1
CASSLVDSPYEQYF
>TRBJ2-7|TRBV6-6
CASSYSITPGYEQYF
>TRBJ1-3|TRBV7-2
CASSLVGQGIGNTIYF
>TRBJ2-1|TRBV4-1
CASSRVLGRDNEQFF
>TRBJ2-3|TRBV10-3
CAISAQGVGTDTQYF
>TRBJ2-2|TRBV5-1
CASSLAQGFGGELFF
>TRBJ2-1|TRBV4-1
CASSQDRRGGHNEQFF
>TRBJ1-2|TRBV5-1
CASGTGYGYTF
>TRBJ2-3|TRBV6-5
CASSSQGSSIADTQYF
>TRBJ1-2|TRBV24-1
CATSDPDRVGYTF
>TRBJ1-2|TRBV6-6
CASSYMGADGYTF
>TRBJ2-1|TRBV18
CASSPQPSGSSYNEQFF
>TRBJ1-4|TRBV9
CASSVEGQGSEKLFF
>TRBJ2-7|TRBV12-3/TRBV12-4
CASSLLGQSEQYF
>TRBJ1-5|TRBV27
CASSLSRGNQPQHF
>TRBJ2-1|TRBV27
CASSPRTGIDEQFF
>TRBJ2-5|TRBV3-1/TRBV3-2
CASSPSGGRETQYF
>TRBJ2-1|TRBV19
CASRIAGGAHEQFF
>TRBJ2-7|TRBV5-8
CASSLGALAGAEQYF
>TRBJ2-5|TRBV18
CASSQQGRGETQYF
>TRBJ1-4|TRBV30
CAFSARLDEKLFF
>TRBJ2-6|TRBV2
CASSLRSPGVSGANVLTF
>TRBJ1-5|TRBV6-1
CASSDTTGNQPQHF
>TRBJ1-4|TRBV3-1/TRBV3-2
CASSSEDRLIEKLFF
>TRBJ2-1|TRBV10-3
CAISESIQRGPYNEQFF
>TRBJ2-7|TRBV6-2/TRBV6-3
CASSRDRGYEQYF
>TRBJ1-2|TRBV5-1
CASSGGGTNYGYTF
>TRBJ2-2|TRBV5-6
CASSSTPWTGELFF
>TRBJ2-1|TRBV19
CASSVGSVHYNEQFF
>TRBJ2-7|TRBV5-4
CASSARDSSSEQYF
>TRBJ2-7|TRBV10-3
CAISSSDRGSYEQYF
>TRBJ2-3|TRBV3-1/TRBV3-2
CASSLRLAGDGADTQYF
>TRBJ2-3|TRBV19
CASSIAGGSDTQYF
>TRBJ1-6|TRBV4-3
CASSQGSGINSPLHF
>TRBJ1-6|TRBV7-9
CASSLGWDSNSPLHF
>TRBJ2-2|TRBV2
CASSHWGQKAGELFF
>TRBJ2-2|TRBV5-1
CASSLGGEDTGELFF
>TRBJ2-1|TRBV11-2
CASSRLAGGNEQFF
>TRBJ2-7|TRBV30
CAWSRWDSEQYF
>TRBJ2-7|TRBV25-1
CASSESKGRGQYEQYF
>TRBJ1-2|TRBV5-1
CASTPDRSVYGYTF
>TRBJ1-1|TRBV18
CASSPPSRRDTEAFF
>TRBJ1-4|TRBV5-6
CASSLDRGMINEKLFF
>TRBJ2-7|TRBV5-1
CASSPGLSGRGYEQYF